The 17 T cell receptor beta chains below come from one sample, sequenced in a study of human T cells and chemical hapten exposure. Time point given: patch test 1, 2 weeks after DPC sensitization. The treatment is: therapeutic diphenylcyclopropenone sensitization with weekly scalp DPC. Total RNA came from unfractionated whole blood. In TCRdb, the RACE reads were re-called with MiXCR into one record per CDR3 protein. The data show roughly 48,000 distinct CDR3 sequences, with 11% seen just once and 1.5% to 2% held by the top ten. The specimen was whole blood, collected in connection with sensitization to the hapten diphenylcyclopropenone (DPC). These receptor sequences come from a woman aged 35 to 49 with alopecia areata. Some clones in this sample may be carry-over from other donors' samples.

This clonotype was seen a handful of times. The chain employs TRBV7-2 and TRBJ2-2; possible D gene TRBD2, 5 bases. The CDR3 totals 15 residues. The V end was cut by 5 bases, the J end by 4 bases, with 14 bases between. Germline lookup yields CDR1 SGHTA and CDR2 FQGNSA. The CDR3 DNA follows: TGTGCCAGCAGCCGGGATCTCCCTGGCACCGGGGAGCTGTTTTTT. Its protein is CASSRDLPGTGELFF.

This clonotype has a count of ten or more. The V gene is TRBV5-1, the J gene TRBJ2-3, with TRBD2 identical over 8 bases. Germline CDR1 and CDR2: SGHRS and YFSETQ. V lost 0 bases and J lost 0; bases outside the gene matches: 9. The length of the CDR3 is 18 residues. Written as DNA, the CDR3 is TGCGCCAGCAGCTTGGACGATCGCGGGAGGAGCAGCACAGATACGCAGTATTTT. This gives the protein CASSLDDRGRSSTDTQYF.

V usage is TRBV20-1 and J usage is TRBJ2-1; TRBD1 or TRBD2 may be the D gene (7 bases each). Germline values: CDR1 DFQATT, CDR2 SNEGSKA (reference sequence). V was pared by 0 bases and J by 4 bases, with 16 bases between. The CDR3 runs 16 residues. The CDR3 is CSARDPRQGGYNEQFF. CDR3 DNA sequence: TGCAGTGCTAGAGACCCCAGACAGGGAGGGTACAATGAGCAGTTCTTC.

CDR3 in amino acids: CSARDGRRAGLNEKLFF. DNA for the CDR3: TGCAGTGCTAGAGATGGACGTAGGGCCGGTCTTAATGAAAAACTGTTTTTT. The V and J genes are TRBV20-1 and TRBJ1-4; D uncertain. The V and J ends lost 0 bases and 4 bases respectively, with 18 bases between them. The CDR3 length is 17 residues. CDR1 is DFQATT, CDR2 SNEGSKA, per germline (reference sequence).

The V and J genes are TRBV7-2 and TRBJ2-5, with 12 positions matching TRBD2. J gave up 4 bases and V 4 bases, and 7 bases lay outside the gene matches. Germline CDR1 and CDR2: SGHTA and FQGNSA. This CDR3 region has 16 residues. This chain's CDR3 is CASSWRLAGVPETQYF. CDR3 nucleotides: TGTGCCAGCAGCTGGAGACTAGCGGGGGTGCCAGAGACCCAGTACTTC.

This clonotype has at least ten counts. The chain has TRBV2 and TRBJ2-7; perhaps TRBD1 as D (5 bases). Germline CDR1 is SNHLY and CDR2 is FYNNEI. The CDR3 has 12 amino acids. Deletions cut 6 bases from V and 0 bases from J, with 6 bases between. The CDR3 region is CASRGVSYEQYF. The CDR3 bases are TGTGCCAGCAGAGGGGTCTCCTACGAGCAGTACTTC.

In its sample, this clonotype was seen once. The rearrangement uses TRBV20-1 and TRBJ2-7; TRBD2 matches at 11 bases. V dropped 5 bases and J dropped 4; count of bases not matched to a gene: 4. CDR1 is DFQATT, CDR2 SNEGSKA, per germline (reference sequence). The CDR3 extends over 13 amino acids. Here the CDR3 reads CSAAGTSGYEQYF. DNA for the CDR3: TGCAGTGCTGCCGGGACTAGCGGATACGAGCAGTACTTC.

This clonotype was found many times. The chain combines TRBV2 with TRBJ2-3; D unclear. In germline, CDR1 is SNHLY, CDR2 FYNNEI. The CDR3 covers 14 residues. Trimming removed 0 bases from V and 0 bases from J, with 4 bases in between. This CDR3 reads CASSEAGSTDTQYF. CDR3 bases: TGTGCCAGCAGTGAAGCTGGCAGCACAGATACGCAGTATTTT. The whole variable domain, filled in from reference TRBV2 and TRBJ2-3, reads EPEVTQTPSHQVTQMGQEVILRCVPISNHLYFYWYRQILGQKVEFLVSFYNNEISEKSEIFDDQFSVERPDGSNFTLKIRSTKLEDSAMYFCASSEAGSTDTQYFGPGTRLTVL.

This clonotype was seen a few times. The V call is TRBV7-2, the J call TRBJ2-7; D may be TRBD1 (5 bases). CDR1 SGHTA and CDR2 FQGNSA come from the germline V gene. This CDR3 spans 12 amino acids. Trimming took off 2 bases at V and 6 bases at J, with 8 bases between the two ends. The DNA for the CDR3 is TGTGCCAGCAGCTTATCCAGGGTCGAGCAGTACTTC. Its translation is CASSLSRVEQYF.

This clonotype has just a few counts. The V call is TRBV5-1, the J call TRBJ1-4, with no clear D. The V end lost 4 bases, the J end lost 6 bases, and 4 bases lay between the germline ends. The CDR3 has 11 residues. CDR1 is SGHRS, CDR2 YFSETQ, per germline. The CDR3 DNA reads TGCGCCAGCAGCCCGTATGAAAAACTGTTTTTT. Its translation: CASSPYEKLFF.

This clonotype was seen ten or more times. The V and J genes are TRBV27 and TRBJ1-5; TRBD1 matches at 12 bases. CDR3 size: 15 residues. After removal of 5 bases from V and 6 bases from J, the junction contained 5 bases not matched to a gene. Germline-derived CDR1 and CDR2 are MNHEY and SMNVEV (reference sequence). The CDR3 DNA reads TGTGCCAGCAGTAAGGGACAGGGGGCAGGTCAGCCCCAGCATTTT. Its translation: CASSKGQGAGQPQHF.

A few counts support this clonotype. This sequence joins TRBV20-1 and TRBJ2-3; no reliable D call. The CDR3 extends over 11 amino acids. The V gene lost 6 bases and the J gene lost 5 bases, with 9 bases spanning the gap. The germline V gene has CDR1 DFQATT and CDR2 SNEGSKA (reference sequence). This chain's CDR3 is CSAEQGDTQYF. In DNA form, the CDR3 reads TGCAGTGCCGAACAAGGAGATACGCAGTATTTT.

This clonotype appeared many times. The V call is TRBV12-3 or TRBV12-4, the J call TRBJ2-1; no firm D call. The V gene lost 6 bases and the J gene lost 1 base, with 16 bases spanning the gap. The CDR3 has 16 residues. The CDR3 coding sequence is TGTGCCAGCAGCCTATCGTTCTTTGGGTCCTACAATGAGCAGTTCTTC. Translation: CASSLSFFGSYNEQFF.

This clonotype occurred a few times. The V call is TRBV18, the J call TRBJ1-1; D is undetermined. Deletions cut 6 bases from V and 3 bases from J, with 8 bases between. Germline-derived CDR1 and CDR2 are KGHSH and LQKENI. The CDR3 totals 12 residues. The CDR3 region is CASSFTDTEAFF. The CDR3 DNA reads as TGTGCCAGCTCCTTTACGGACACTGAAGCTTTCTTT.

The rearrangement uses TRBV6-5 and TRBJ2-3; TRBD2 agrees at 8 bases. V lost 0 bases and J lost 5; bases outside the gene matches: 7. CDR3 size: 16 residues. In germline, CDR1 is MNHEY, CDR2 SVGAGI. This CDR3 is CASSYSPQGLGDTQYF. In nucleotides, the CDR3 is TGTGCCAGCAGTTACTCTCCTCAGGGACTAGGAGATACGCAGTATTTT.

The rearrangement joins TRBV7-8 to TRBJ2-1, with 12 positions matching TRBD2. Germline-derived CDR1 and CDR2 are SGHVS and FQNEAQ. CDR3 size: 15 residues. The V and J ends lost 5 bases and 8 bases, in that order; junction bases with no gene match: 7. The CDR3 reads CASSPETSGSYEQFF. CDR3 coding DNA: TGTGCCAGCAGCCCAGAGACTAGCGGGAGCTATGAGCAGTTCTTC. The variable domain in full, with the rest retrieved from reference TRBV7-8 and TRBJ2-1, is GAGVSQSPRYKVAKRGQDVALRCDPISGHVSLFWYQQALGQGPEFLTYFQNEAQLDKSGLPSDRFFAERPEGSVSTLKIQRTQQEDSAVYLCASSPETSGSYEQFFGPGTRLTVL.

This clonotype was picked up many times. This chain uses TRBV19 with TRBJ2-1, with D possibly matching TRBD2 (5 bases). Between the trimmed V and J ends, which lost 11 bases and 1 base, there was a span of 12 bases. Germline V lookup: CDR1 LNHDA, CDR2 SQIVND (reference sequence). The CDR3 totals 13 residues. The CDR3 is CAVSPGSYNEQFF. CDR3 sequence (DNA): TGTGCCGTTAGCCCGGGATCCTACAATGAGCAGTTCTTC.